Presented here are 25 T cell receptor beta chains from one specimen sequenced in a study of shared clonotypes between healthy human individuals. Measured with immunoSEQ multiplex PCR; TCRdb has only the in-frame clones, and not every one. The sample has roughly 1.4 million clones; approximately 98.5% are singletons. The specimen sequenced was naive CD4+ T cells sorted from blood. Subset noted: CD45RA+ positively selected. These receptors all come from a man in his thirties or forties in good health.

The rearrangement joins TRBV5-5 to TRBJ1-1; no clear D. CDR1 is SGHKS, CDR2 YYEKEE, per germline (reference sequence). The CDR3 runs 13 residues. Trimming removed 6 bases from V and 7 bases from J, with 16 bases in between. Written as DNA, the CDR3 is TGTGCCAGCAATATAGGGCAGCCGGGTGAAGCTTTCTTT. It codes for CASNIGQPGEAFF.

V is TRBV28 and J is TRBJ2-7; 7 bases match TRBD2. V was clipped by 1 base and J by 5 bases; unmatched bases: 11. Per the germline V gene, CDR1 is MDHEN and CDR2 is SYDVKM. The CDR3 runs 16 residues. CDR3 in amino acids: CASSLFTLSGADEQYF. The CDR3 DNA reads as TGTGCCAGCAGTTTATTTACTCTGAGCGGGGCTGACGAGCAGTACTTC.

This sequence joins TRBV28 and TRBJ2-1; D is perhaps TRBD1 or TRBD2 (6 bases each). The germline CDR1 and CDR2 sequences are MDHEN and SYDVKM. This CDR3 comprises 15 residues. Trimming pared 8 bases from V and 0 bases from J, leaving 14 bases between. CDR3 nucleotide sequence: TGTGCCAGCCTCCGAGGGGGAGGCTCCTACAATGAGCAGTTCTTC. Translated: CASLRGGGSYNEQFF.

The chain links TRBV6-4 to TRBJ2-1; 8 nucleotides match TRBD2. After removal of 8 bases from V and 10 bases from J, the junction contained 10 bases not matched to a gene. CDR1 is MRHNA and CDR2 is SNTAGT in the germline V gene. This CDR3 is 13 amino acids long. The CDR3 loop reads CASGIRAGVEQFF. Here the CDR3 DNA reads TGTGCCAGCGGAATAAGAGCGGGAGTCGAGCAGTTCTTC.

The chain uses TRBV25-1 and TRBJ1-2, with unresolved D. The CDR3 runs 13 residues. Trimming removed 8 bases from V and 5 bases from J, with 15 bases in between. Germline V lookup: CDR1 MGHDK, CDR2 SYGVNS. The DNA for the CDR3 is TGTGCCAGCTCGGACCCCGTGTGGTATGGCTACACCTTC. Translation gives CASSDPVWYGYTF.

The chain recombines TRBV5-6 with TRBJ2-1; D remains unclear. Trimming removed 3 bases from V and 7 bases from J, with 11 bases in between. The CDR3 runs to 13 residues. CDR1 is SGHDT, CDR2 YYEEEE, per germline. The CDR3 bases are TGTGCCAGCAGCTCCCCTGAGGTAAATGAGCAGTTCTTC. It is translated as CASSSPEVNEQFF. The full variable domain, rest sourced from reference TRBV5-6 and TRBJ2-1, is DAGVTQSPTHLIKTRGQQVTLRCSPKSGHDTVSWYQQALGQGPQFIFQYYEEEERQRGNFPDRFSGHQFPNYSSELNVNALLLGDSALYLCASSSPEVNEQFFGPGTRLTVL.

The chain carries TRBV28 and TRBJ2-7; the D gene is possibly TRBD1 (6 bases). Trimming took off 3 bases at V and 0 bases at J, with 15 bases between the two ends. The CDR3 extends over 16 amino acids. CDR1 and CDR2 (germline): MDHEN, SYDVKM. CDR3 protein: CASSFLGQTSSYEQYF. The CDR3 region has the DNA TGTGCCAGCAGTTTTCTCGGACAGACAAGCTCCTACGAGCAGTACTTC.

The chain combines TRBV14 with TRBJ2-1, with D tentatively TRBD1 or TRBD2 (6 bases each). Deletions cut 1 base from V and 3 bases from J, with 16 bases between. There are 17 residues in the CDR3. Germline values: CDR1 SGHDN, CDR2 FVKESK. CDR3 region: CASSQVRSGAFYNEQFF. CDR3 bases: TGTGCCAGCAGCCAAGTTCGGTCGGGGGCGTTCTACAATGAGCAGTTCTTC.

Points on this clone: Other DNA sequences of this sample code for an identical CDR3. This sequence joins TRBV7-3 and TRBJ2-1; D is ambiguous. V dropped 0 bases and J dropped 0 bases, with 6 bases sitting between them. The CDR3 is made up of 15 amino acids. Germline loops: CDR1 SGHTA, CDR2 FQGTGA. The CDR3 here is CASSLTADSYNEQFF. In nucleotides, the CDR3 is TGTGCCAGCAGCTTAACTGCTGACTCCTACAATGAGCAGTTCTTC.

The V and J genes are TRBV9 and TRBJ2-1; D unresolved. CDR3 length: 13 amino acids. Trimming shortened V by 1 base and J by 9 bases, and 11 bases separated the two germline ends. CDR1 SGDLS and CDR2 YYNGEE come from the germline V gene. CDR3: CASSVNWGVEQFF. CDR3 coding DNA: TGTGCCAGCAGCGTAAACTGGGGTGTTGAGCAGTTCTTC.

To note about this clone: The germline gene is not matched at one end of the junction; a read error may be the cause. The chain combines TRBV7-7 with TRBJ2-1; 8 nucleotides align to TRBD2. Germline loops: CDR1 SSHAT, CDR2 FNYEAQ (reference sequence). The CDR3 contains 15 residues. CDR3: CASSLAPGTRLPQFF. The CDR3 coding sequence is TGTGCTAGCAGCTTAGCGCCTGGGACTAGGCTTCCGCAGTTCTTC.

This chain connects TRBV5-1 to TRBJ2-7; no clear D gene. The V end was cut by 4 bases, the J end by 5 bases, with 10 bases between. Germline V gene data show CDR1 as SGHRS and CDR2 as YFSETQ. The CDR3 contains 12 residues. The CDR3 DNA reads TGCGCCAGCAGCCTCATGGGGAACGAGCAGTACTTC. Its protein product is CASSLMGNEQYF.

Concerning this clone: Other DNA sequences of this sample code for an identical CDR3. The chain has TRBV27 and TRBJ1-2, with no clear D. The CDR3 runs 13 residues. Germline loops: CDR1 MNHEY, CDR2 SMNVEV (reference sequence). Trimming stripped 3 bases from V and 0 bases from J, with 5 bases between. The CDR3 loop reads CASSFRANYGYTF. The DNA of the CDR3 is TGTGCCAGCAGTTTCCGAGCTAACTATGGCTACACCTTC.

This rearrangement joins TRBV27 to TRBJ2-7; D is undetermined. Germline V gene sequence: CDR1 MNHEY, CDR2 SMNVEV (reference sequence). The CDR3 sequence is 14 residues long. V lost 1 base and J lost 4, with 11 bases in between. The CDR3 region is CASSLLVGSYEQYF. Here the CDR3 DNA reads TGTGCCAGCAGTTTATTGGTCGGTTCATACGAGCAGTACTTC.

The rearrangement links TRBV9 to TRBJ1-2; D not resolved. The CDR3 is 16 residues long. Looked up from germline, CDR1 is SGDLS and CDR2 is YYNGEE. The V end was cut by 0 bases, the J end by 4 bases, with 16 bases between. This chain's CDR3 is CASSVGGAQPIYGYTF. CDR3 bases: TGTGCCAGCAGCGTAGGAGGAGCACAGCCCATCTATGGCTACACCTTC.

This chain joins TRBV18 and TRBJ1-1; the match to TRBD1 covers 7 bases. CDR1 and CDR2 (germline): KGHSH, LQKENI. With V trimmed by 3 bases and J by 5 bases, 9 bases remained unmatched. The CDR3 is 15 amino acids. CDR3 in DNA: TGTGCCAGCTCACCCCCGGACAGGATCGGTACTGAAGCTTTCTTT. Protein: CASSPPDRIGTEAFF.

The rearrangement uses TRBV9 and TRBJ2-2; no clear D gene. The germline CDR1 and CDR2 sequences are SGDLS and YYNGEE. The ends were cut back, 4 bases at V and 2 bases at J, with 9 bases in the middle. The CDR3 covers 14 residues. The CDR3 DNA follows: TGTGCCAGCAGCCGCGGACCTAACACCGGGGAGCTGTTTTTT. This gives the protein CASSRGPNTGELFF.

V gene TRBV5-6 combines with J gene TRBJ2-7; the match to TRBD1 covers 9 bases. Germline CDR1 is SGHDT and CDR2 is YYEEEE. V trimming: 6 bases; J trimming: 4 bases; junction bases outside the gene matches: 5. The CDR3 sequence is 13 residues long. CDR3 region: CASTQDRGYEQYF. The CDR3 DNA reads as TGTGCCAGCACCCAGGACAGGGGTTACGAGCAGTACTTC.

This chain uses TRBV28 with TRBJ2-4, with D perhaps matching TRBD1 (6 bases). The CDR3 is made up of 13 amino acids. V lost 6 bases and J lost 3, with 9 bases in between. Germline CDR1 is MDHEN and CDR2 is SYDVKM. CDR3 DNA sequence: TGTGCCAGCAGCAGGGGAATCAAAAACATTCAGTACTTC. The encoded protein is CASSRGIKNIQYF.

The chain links TRBV4-1 to TRBJ2-1; D perhaps matches TRBD2 (5 bases). Looked up from germline, CDR1 is MGHRA and CDR2 is YSYEKL. V was clipped by 1 base and J by 4 bases, with 17 bases between them. The CDR3 consists of 17 residues. The chain's CDR3 is CASSQGAARLRYNEQFF. The CDR3 DNA follows: TGCGCCAGCAGCCAAGGAGCGGCTCGACTGAGATACAATGAGCAGTTCTTC.

The chain is built from TRBV19 and TRBJ1-1, with D tentatively TRBD1 (6 bases). The CDR3 runs 13 residues. The germline V and J ends were trimmed by 7 bases and 1 base, with 10 bases remaining between them. Germline CDR1 LNHDA, CDR2 SQIVND (reference sequence). The CDR3 region is CASTQQGNTEAFF. The CDR3 DNA sequence: TGTGCCAGTACCCAACAGGGGAACACTGAAGCTTTCTTT.

In this sample, this clone turned up once. CDR3 protein: CASRMGGAKNIQYF. Here the CDR3 DNA reads TGTGCCAGCAGAATGGGGGGTGCCAAAAACATTCAGTACTTC. The chain recombines TRBV5-4 with TRBJ2-4; D is possibly TRBD2 (6 bases). The CDR3 loop spans 14 amino acids. Trimming left V 5 bases short and J 1 base short, with 10 bases between. Germline V gene lookup returns CDR1 SGHNT and CDR2 YYREEE (reference sequence).

The chain carries TRBV18 and TRBJ2-1; 12 bases fit TRBD2. Germline CDR1 and CDR2: KGHSH and LQKENI. Trimming took 0 bases from V and 7 from J; bases not matched to a gene: 1. The CDR3 totals 15 residues. The DNA of the CDR3 is TGTGCCAGCTCACCACCGACTAGCGGGAGAAATGAGCAGTTCTTC. It is translated as CASSPPTSGRNEQFF.

This rearrangement joins TRBV6-1 to TRBJ1-5, with 9 bases that match TRBD1. Germline lookup yields CDR1 MNHNS and CDR2 SASEGT. CDR3 length: 13 amino acids. V dropped 7 bases and J dropped 7; count of bases not matched to a gene: 5. CDR3 loop: CASIRQGGQPQHF. CDR3 nucleotide sequence: TGTGCCAGCATTCGACAGGGGGGACAGCCCCAGCATTTT.

The CDR3 sequence is CASQGYQSSQPQHF. The CDR3 DNA follows: TGTGCCAGCCAGGGGTACCAATCATCCCAGCCCCAGCATTTT. The V gene is TRBV6-1, the J gene TRBJ1-5; tentative D call: TRBD1 (6 bases). The germline CDR1 and CDR2 sequences are MNHNS and SASEGT. The V and J ends lost 8 bases and 7 bases respectively, with 18 bases between them. The CDR3 runs to 14 residues.